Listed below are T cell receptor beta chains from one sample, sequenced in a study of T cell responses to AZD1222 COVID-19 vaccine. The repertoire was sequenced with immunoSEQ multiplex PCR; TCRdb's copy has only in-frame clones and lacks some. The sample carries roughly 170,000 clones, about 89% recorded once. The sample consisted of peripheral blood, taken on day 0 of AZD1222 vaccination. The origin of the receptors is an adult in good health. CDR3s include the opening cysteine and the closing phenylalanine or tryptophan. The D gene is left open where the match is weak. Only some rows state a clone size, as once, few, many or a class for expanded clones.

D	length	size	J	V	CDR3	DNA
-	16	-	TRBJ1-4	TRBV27	CASSSHDGVFNEKLFF	TGTGCCAGCAGCTCTCACGACGGGGTCTTCAATGAAAAACTGTTTTTT
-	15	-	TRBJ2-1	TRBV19	CASSMGTRIGGEQFF	TGTGCCAGTAGTATGGGGACGCGGATCGGAGGAGAGCAGTTCTTC
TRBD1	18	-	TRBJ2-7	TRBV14	CASSPRDRGVEGSYEQYF	TGTGCCAGCAGCCCCCGGGACAGGGGGGTTGAAGGCTCCTACGAGCAGTACTTC
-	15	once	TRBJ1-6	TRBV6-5	CASSSRTANNSPLHF	TGTGCCAGCAGCTCCAGGACGGCCAATAATTCACCCCTCCACTTT
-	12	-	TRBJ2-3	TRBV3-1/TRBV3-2	CASSQRTDTQYF	TGTGCCAGCAGCCAAAGGACAGATACGCAGTATTTT
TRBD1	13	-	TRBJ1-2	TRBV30	CAREHRGLFGYTF	TGTGCCCGCGAACACAGGGGCCTCTTTGGCTACACCTTC
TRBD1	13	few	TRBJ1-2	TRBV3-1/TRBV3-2	CASQTGGNYGYTF	TGTGCCAGCCAGACAGGGGGCAACTATGGCTACACCTTC
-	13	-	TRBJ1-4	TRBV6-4	CATSKEYNEKLFF	TGTGCCACGTCGAAGGAATATAATGAAAAACTGTTTTTT
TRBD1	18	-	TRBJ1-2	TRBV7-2	CASSPIRGATGGDYGYTF	TGTGCCAGCAGCCCGATAAGGGGGGCTACAGGGGGTGACTATGGCTACACCTTC
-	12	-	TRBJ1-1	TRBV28	CASRRPNTEAFF	TGTGCCAGCAGGCGACCTAACACTGAAGCTTTCTTT
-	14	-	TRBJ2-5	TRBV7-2	CASSLVPYQETQYF	TGTGCCAGCAGCTTAGTACCGTACCAAGAGACCCAGTACTTC
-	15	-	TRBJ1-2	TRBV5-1	CASSFGTGRHYGYTF	TGCGCCAGCAGCTTTGGTACAGGAAGGCACTATGGCTACACCTTC
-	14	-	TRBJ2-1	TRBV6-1	CASSENPDYNEQFF	TGTGCCAGCAGTGAAAACCCCGATTACAATGAGCAGTTCTTC
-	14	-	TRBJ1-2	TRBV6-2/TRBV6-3	CASSFSGRSYGYTF	TGTGCCAGCAGTTTCAGCGGCCGGTCCTATGGCTACACCTTC
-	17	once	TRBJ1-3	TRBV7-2	CASSSNPGSYPGNTIYF	TGTGCCAGCAGCTCTAACCCAGGGAGCTACCCTGGAAACACCATATATTTT
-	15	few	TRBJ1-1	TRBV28	CASSSLGGAGTEAFF	TGTGCCAGCAGTTCCCTGGGGGGCGCCGGCACTGAAGCTTTCTTT
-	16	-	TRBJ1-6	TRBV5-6	CASSPGRSSYNSPLHF	TGTGCCAGCAGCCCCGGACGGAGCTCCTATAATTCACCCCTCCACTTT
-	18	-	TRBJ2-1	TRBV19	CASSIVFQIPTSSHEQFF	TGTGCCAGTAGTATAGTATTCCAGATCCCTACCTCCAGCCATGAGCAGTTCTTC
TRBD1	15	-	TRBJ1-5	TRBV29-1	CSVPTGTGSNQPQHF	TGCAGCGTTCCGACGGGGACAGGGAGCAATCAGCCCCAGCATTTT
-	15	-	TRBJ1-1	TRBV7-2	CASSLDGVGNTEAFF	TGTGCCAGCAGCTTAGATGGGGTCGGGAACACTGAAGCTTTCTTT
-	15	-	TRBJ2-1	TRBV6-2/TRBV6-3	CASSPGRGWYNEQFF	TGTGCCAGCAGTCCCGGTAGGGGCTGGTACAATGAGCAGTTCTTC
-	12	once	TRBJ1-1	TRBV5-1	CASAQGNTEAFF	TGCGCCAGCGCCCAGGGGAACACTGAAGCTTTCTTT
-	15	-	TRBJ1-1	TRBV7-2	CASSLAAGLNTEAFF	TGTGCCAGCAGCTTAGCTGCAGGTCTGAACACTGAAGCTTTCTTT
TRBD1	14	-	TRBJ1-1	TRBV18	CASSPTGEDAEAFF	TGTGCCAGCTCACCGACAGGGGAGGACGCTGAAGCTTTCTTT
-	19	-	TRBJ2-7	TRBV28	CASSLSRILRTALPYEQYF	TGTGCCAGCAGTTTATCTCGGATTCTACGGACGGCCCTCCCCTACGAGCAGTACTTC
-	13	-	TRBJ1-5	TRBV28	CASSLTGNQPQHF	TGTGCCAGCAGTTTAACTGGCAATCAGCCCCAGCATTTT
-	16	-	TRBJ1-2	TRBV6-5	CASSYSHSTVGDGYTF	TGTGCCAGCAGTTACTCGCACTCGACAGTGGGGGATGGCTACACCTTC
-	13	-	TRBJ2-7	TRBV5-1	CASSRPGGREQYF	TGCGCCAGCAGTCGCCCAGGTGGGCGCGAGCAGTACTTC
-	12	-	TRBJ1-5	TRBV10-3	CAIGGVNQPQHF	TGTGCCATCGGGGGGGTCAATCAGCCCCAGCATTTT
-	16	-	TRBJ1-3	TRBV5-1	CASSLAGALRGNTIYF	TGCGCCAGCAGCTTGGCAGGGGCCCTTAGAGGAAACACCATATATTTT
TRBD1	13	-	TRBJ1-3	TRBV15	CATSRRDRRTIYF	TGTGCCACCAGCAGAAGGGACAGACGGACCATATATTTT
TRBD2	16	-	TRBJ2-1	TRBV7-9	CASSLMRGGARNEQFF	TGTGCCAGCAGCTTAATGCGCGGGGGGGCTAGAAATGAGCAGTTCTTC
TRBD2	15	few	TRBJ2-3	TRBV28	CASSFGTSDTDTQYF	TGTGCCAGCAGCTTCGGGACTAGCGACACAGATACGCAGTATTTT
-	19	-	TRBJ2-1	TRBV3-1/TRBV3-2	CASSQDIRRGEPSYNEQFF	TGTGCCAGCAGCCAAGATATTCGACGCGGGGAACCCTCCTACAATGAGCAGTTCTTC
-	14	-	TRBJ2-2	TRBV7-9	CASSFIQRTGELFF	TGTGCCAGCAGCTTCATTCAGCGAACCGGGGAGCTGTTTTTT
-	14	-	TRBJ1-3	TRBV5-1	CASSWGLSGNTIYF	TGCGCCAGCAGCTGGGGATTGTCTGGAAACACCATATATTTT
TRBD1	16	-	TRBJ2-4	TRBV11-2	CASSLETGTVKNIQYF	TGTGCCAGCAGCTTAGAGACAGGGACAGTTAAAAACATTCAGTACTTC
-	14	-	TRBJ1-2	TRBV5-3	CARSVPPRAYGYTF	TGTGCCAGAAGCGTGCCCCCGCGGGCCTATGGCTACACCTTC